Listed here is a single T cell receptor beta chain. This clonotype came up many times. The antigen this receptor binds is unknown. The sample holds no much larger clone one base away, and base qualities are not on file. The entry originates in a study of T cells in Graves' hyperthyroidism and ophthalmopathy (dated by TCRdb to between 2017 and 2020). Regarding the study in general: To identify TCR V-J signatures that set the groups apart, the researchers used a discovery cohort of approximately 98 patients, made up of 43 with Graves' ophthalmopathy and approximately 57 with stable Graves' hyperthyroidism. An independent validation cohort of some 18 hyperthyroidism patients and 17 patients who later progressed to ophthalmopathy tested prospective prediction of ophthalmopathy. The approximately 98 discovery patients were randomly divided into training and test sets at a 7:3 ratio. In more than 5 Graves' hyperthyroidism patients, the study also compared T-cell repertoires from thyroid tissue with T-cell repertoires from blood. Following sampling, methimazole starting at 30 mg daily was given to hyperthyroidism patients, and high-dose intravenous methylprednisolone was given to ophthalmopathy patients. According to the paper, TCR Vbeta CDR3 sequencing was carried out on over 130 peripheral blood samples, which came from fewer than 50 ophthalmopathy, around 75 hyperthyroidism and 17 progressor patients.

Graves' hyperthyroidism was defined as stable when no progression to ophthalmopathy occurred over 18 months of follow-up. The hyperthyroidism patients were between 18 and 65 years old and newly diagnosed, with a disease duration of less than 2 months. Any patient with an uncontrolled infection, another autoimmune disease, pregnancy or lactation was excluded. Diagnoses relied on clinical symptoms, serum thyroxine and TRAb, thyroid ultrasound and orbital computed tomography. Total RNA was extracted using Trizol reagent, and RNA quality was assessed on an Agilent 2100 Bioanalyzer. TCR beta CDR3 regions were amplified from RNA transcripts. A first-round RT-PCR of the TCR CDR3 used the HTBI primer set with the Qiagen OneStep RT-PCR kit. Libraries were constructed in a second round of multiplex PCR, after which size selection and purification were performed. Paired-end sequencing of the libraries was performed with 100 bp reads on an Illumina HiSeq2000. The study's own analysis went as follows. SOAPnuke was used to process the raw data, throwing out any read that contained adapters or uncalled bases, had a mean Phred below 15, or lacked an exact constant-primer or identifier match. COPE v1.2.5 was used to merge the high-quality paired reads, and each unique nucleotide sequence was defined as a clonotype. MiTCR v1.1 was used to align the clonotypes against IMGT TRBV, TRBD and TRBJ reference segments. The analysis was restricted to V-J combinations with a frequency above 0.0001, which together covered over 99% of the repertoires. The TCS score was defined as the ratio of F50 (clonal expansion) to E x V (chaos), calculated using BLOSUM62-based TCRdist between CDR3 peptides within each V-J. Welch's t-statistics and random forest reduced 500 to 550 V-J features to 13, which were used in a naive Bayes classifier (R e1071). The similarity between thyroid and blood repertoires was quantified using the Morisita-Horn index. TCRdb reran the public reads through fastp at Q25 and MiXCR, keeping productive beta chains. A single entry per CDR3 protein holds the most common genes and DNA from its merged rows. Here the V and J calls rest on TCRdb's processing, not on the authors' analysis. The sample table lists 500,000 to 750,000 distinct CDR3 sequences, about 45% of them with a count of one. Jointly, the top ten make up around 7.7% of the sample.

Study-wide findings and limitations: In cross-validation, a model built on a 13 V-J signature told ophthalmopathy apart from stable hyperthyroidism with 85% to 90% sensitivity and around 83% specificity, and in testing the same model reached 80%/75%. Sample size was not statistically predetermined, and investigators were not blinded to group allocation. Most expanded thyroid clonotypes (frequency above 0.001) were also detected in blood, a finding suggesting that blood repertoires may reflect thyroid immune responses. In validation, the model predicted progression to ophthalmopathy a median of roughly 6.1 months before onset, with 65% to 71% sensitivity and 72.22% specificity.

The CDR3, cysteine through phenylalanine, is 12 amino acids long. This entry keeps only the CDR3 DNA: 36 bases, framed from base 1. CDR1 and CDR2, per the germline V gene (reference sequence), are DFQATT and SNEGSKA. The V and J ends are trimmed by 0 bases and 7 bases, leaving 7 bases between them. The sequence was collected from a woman between 18 and 29 years old with Graves' hyperthyroidism. The chain employs TRBV20-1 and TRBJ1-5; too little of a D gene remains to name it. What was sequenced was peripheral blood or thyroid tissue (not recorded which). The CDR3 region has the sequence CSARDQDQPQHF. The nucleotide sequence is given as TGCAGTGCTAGAGATCAGGACCAGCCCCAGCATTTT.